A single sample is the source of the 17 T cell receptor beta chains below, sequenced in a study of T cells in Graves' hyperthyroidism and ophthalmopathy (dated by TCRdb to the late 2010s). The library relied on multiplex PCR. For sequencing, an Illumina HiSeq 2000 was employed. The TCR beta CDR3 regions were amplified from RNA transcripts. For the first round of RT-PCR on the TCR CDR3, the HTBI primer set was used together with the Qiagen OneStep RT-PCR kit. TCRdb redid the processing of the public reads, applying fastp at Q25 and MiXCR, and retained in-frame beta chains. CDR3 protein duplicates are merged, each entry listing the most common genes and DNA. The sample table holds 650,000 to 700,000 distinct CDR3 sequences, of which 17% were seen once. The ten biggest clones cover less than 20% of the sample. Sample: blood. These receptors originate from a man over 45 with Graves' hyperthyroidism.

The CDR3 loop is CASSSGTKRDIQYF. The CDR3 bases are TGTGCCAGCAGCTCCGGGACTAAAAGGGACATTCAGTACTTC. The rearrangement links TRBV7-2 to TRBJ2-4; 7 bases map to TRBD2. The CDR3 consists of 14 residues. Unmatched junction bases numbered 8, after V lost 4 bases and J lost 8 bases. Germline-derived CDR1 and CDR2 are SGHTA and FQGNSA.

The chain employs TRBV19 and TRBJ2-5; 13 bases line up with TRBD2. The germline V gene has CDR1 LNHDA and CDR2 SQIVND (reference sequence). There are 16 residues in the CDR3. Germline trimming cut 5 bases from V and 4 bases from J; bases unmatched to any gene: 7. This CDR3 reads CASSQGLAGAGETQYF. The CDR3 nucleotides are TGTGCCAGTAGTCAAGGACTAGCGGGAGCAGGAGAGACCCAGTACTTC.

This clonotype was seen only a few times. The genes are TRBV20-1 and TRBJ2-1; no definite D call. Trimming stripped 6 bases from V and 4 bases from J, with 22 bases between. Germline loops: CDR1 DFQATT, CDR2 SNEGSKA (reference sequence). The CDR3 covers 16 residues. CDR3 nucleotides: TGCAGTGCCGCGACGGTTCCGACCAATCCGTACAATGAGCAGTTCTTC. This sequence encodes CSAATVPTNPYNEQFF.

The rearrangement joins TRBV27 to TRBJ2-7; possibly TRBD2 for D (5 bases). Looked up from germline, CDR1 is MNHEY and CDR2 is SMNVEV (reference sequence). The ends were cut back, 0 bases at V and 2 bases at J, with 14 bases in the middle. CDR3 length: 16 amino acids. CDR3 coding DNA: TGTGCCAGCAGTTTATCGGGCCCGGGAACTACCTACGAGCAGTACTTC. Translated: CASSLSGPGTTYEQYF.

This clonotype was seen a handful of times. The chain has TRBV19 and TRBJ1-5; 7 nucleotides line up with TRBD1. The V and J ends lost 10 bases and 1 base, in that order; junction bases with no gene match: 7. CDR1 is LNHDA, CDR2 SQIVND, per germline (reference sequence). The CDR3 length is 14 residues. CDR3: CATKQGSSNQPQHF. The CDR3 DNA reads as TGTGCCACCAAACAGGGGTCCAGCAATCAGCCCCAGCATTTT.

The J gene is TRBJ2-5, the V gene TRBV7-2; 14 nucleotides line up with TRBD2. The CDR3 has 22 amino acids. With 1 base clipped from V and 1 base from J, the junction kept 17 bases outside the gene matches. Germline V gives CDR1 SGHTA, CDR2 FQGNSA. The DNA for the CDR3 is TGTGCCAGCAGCTTAGTCCGGGGACTAGCGGGAGCGCTTAACCGGGGCCAAGAGACCCAGTACTTC. Translating gives CASSLVRGLAGALNRGQETQYF. Looking up the rest from reference TRBV7-2 and TRBJ2-5 gives the full variable domain: GAGVSQSPSNKVTEKGKDVELRCDPISGHTALYWYRQSLGQGLEFLIYFQGNSAPDKSGLPSDRFSAERTGGSVSTLTIQRTQQEDSAVYLCASSLVRGLAGALNRGQETQYFGPGTRLLVL.

This clonotype was seen ten or more times. The chain uses TRBV20-1 and TRBJ2-7; D is unresolved. CDR1 is DFQATT, CDR2 SNEGSKA, per germline (reference sequence). V lost 0 bases and J 2 bases, leaving 14 bases between the germline ends. The CDR3 covers 15 residues. In DNA form, the CDR3 reads TGCAGTGCTAGAGATCTACATCCTTCCCCCTACGAGCAGTACTTC. It specifies CSARDLHPSPYEQYF.

This clonotype has a handful of counts. V and J are TRBV3-1 and TRBJ2-7; D gene ambiguous. Germline CDR1 LGHDT, CDR2 YNNKEL (reference sequence). Between the trimmed V and J ends, which lost 1 base and 0 bases, there was a span of 13 bases. This CDR3 contains 16 residues. For the CDR3, the DNA is TGTGCCAGCAGCCAAGTATACGACTCGAGCTCCTACGAGCAGTACTTC. This sequence encodes CASSQVYDSSSYEQYF.

The table lists this clonotype with many counts. This rearrangement joins TRBV27 to TRBJ2-1; 12 bases line up with TRBD2. V lost 3 bases and J lost 10; bases outside the gene matches: 4. The CDR3 sequence is 14 residues long. Germline lookup yields CDR1 MNHEY and CDR2 SMNVEV (reference sequence). CDR3 sequence reads: CASSLTSGREEQFF. The CDR3 DNA reads as TGTGCCAGCAGTTTGACTAGCGGGAGAGAGGAGCAGTTCTTC.

A few counts support this clonotype. V and J are TRBV28 and TRBJ2-7; D is possibly TRBD1 or TRBD2 (6 bases each). CDR3 size: 14 residues. V lost 6 bases, J lost 3 bases, and 15 bases lay in between. The germline V gene encodes CDR1 MDHEN and CDR2 SYDVKM. Here the CDR3 reads CASSPEGGNYEQYF. The CDR3 nucleotides are TGTGCCAGCAGCCCCGAGGGGGGCAACTACGAGCAGTACTTC.

The rearrangement links TRBV29-1 to TRBJ1-2; D is perhaps TRBD1 (5 bases). The germline gives CDR1 SQVTM, CDR2 ANQGSEA. This CDR3 comprises 13 residues. Trimming shortened V by 7 bases and J by 7 bases, and 19 bases separated the two germline ends. This CDR3 reads CSGTSGTQAGYTF. CDR3 DNA: TGCAGCGGAACCTCCGGGACCCAGGCTGGCTACACCTTC.

CDR3 sequence (DNA): TGCGCCAGCAGCTCGGGACTAGCTGCGAATGAGCAGTTCTTC. This translates into CASSSGLAANEQFF. The chain is built from TRBV5-1 and TRBJ2-1; 9 bases align to TRBD2. Germline loops: CDR1 SGHRS, CDR2 YFSETQ. This CDR3 has 14 amino acids. V lost 3 bases and J lost 7; bases outside the gene matches: 5.

This clonotype was recorded many times. The rearrangement uses TRBV12-3 or TRBV12-4 and TRBJ2-2; either TRBD1 or TRBD2 may fit D (5 bases each). CDR3 length equals 13 residues. V was trimmed by 5 bases and J by 6 bases, leaving 10 bases between them. This chain's CDR3 is CASSPGTAGELFF. The CDR3 DNA follows: TGTGCCAGCAGTCCTGGGACCGCCGGGGAGCTGTTTTTT.

This clonotype was observed at least ten times. The gene calls are TRBV10-3 and TRBJ1-4, with unresolved D. The CDR3 totals 16 residues. V lost 10 bases and J lost 0, with 18 bases in between. Germline CDR1 ENHRY, CDR2 SYGVKD. CDR3 sequence: CATNPGHFATNEKLFF. CDR3 nucleotides: TGTGCCACGAATCCGGGCCACTTCGCAACTAATGAAAAACTGTTTTTT.

There are a few counts of this clonotype. The rearrangement links TRBV18 to TRBJ2-4; D possibly corresponds to TRBD2 (5 bases). V was clipped by 5 bases and J by 7 bases, with 12 bases between them. The CDR3 spans 13 residues. In germline, CDR1 is KGHSH, CDR2 LQKENI. This CDR3 is CASSGVGMNIQYF. The DNA for the CDR3 is TGTGCCAGCTCAGGAGTCGGGATGAACATTCAGTACTTC.

This CDR3 reads CASSLGPSGRSYNEQFF. CDR3 in DNA: TGTGCCAGCAGTTTAGGCCCCTCGGGCCGCTCCTACAATGAGCAGTTCTTC. The genes are TRBV28 and TRBJ2-1; D is undetermined. Germline lookup yields CDR1 MDHEN and CDR2 SYDVKM. CDR3 length: 17 amino acids. V was cut by 2 bases and J by 0 bases, with 14 bases left in between.

This clonotype was counted ten times or more. The V call is TRBV30, the J call TRBJ2-1; no reliable D call. The V gene lost 4 bases and the J gene lost 2 bases, with 12 bases spanning the gap. Germline CDR1 GTSNPN, CDR2 SVGIG (reference sequence). The CDR3 has 14 amino acids. In nucleotides, the CDR3 is TGTGCCTGGACGGTAGGGTTGGCCTACAATGAGCAGTTCTTC. As protein: CAWTVGLAYNEQFF.